This passage covers 14 T cell receptor beta chains from one sample sequenced in a study of high-grade serous ovarian cancer treatment subgroups. Generated by immunoSEQ multiplex PCR, the TCRdb table keeps only in-frame clones and is missing some. The sample has about 12,000 clones, 88% seen once. Tumor tissue was taken before any definitive surgery or chemotherapy was given. Sequencing was carried out using tumor tissue. Every receptor here comes from a human donor with high-grade serous ovarian cancer.

The V and J genes are TRBV7-2 and TRBJ1-2; D is undetermined. Trimming removed 0 bases from V and 1 base from J, with 15 bases in between. Germline V gene lookup returns CDR1 SGHTA and CDR2 FQGNSA. The length of the CDR3 is 17 residues. CDR3 DNA sequence: TGTGCCAGCAGCTTAGCACCAAAGGCCGAAGTTAACTATGGCTACACCTTC. It translates to CASSLAPKAEVNYGYTF. Supplemented by reference TRBV7-2 and TRBJ1-2, the full variable domain reads GAGVSQSPSNKVTEKGKDVELRCDPISGHTALYWYRQSLGQGLEFLIYFQGNSAPDKSGLPSDRFSAERTGGSVSTLTIQRTQQEDSAVYLCASSLAPKAEVNYGYTFGSGTRLTVV.

The J gene is TRBJ1-2, the V gene TRBV7-2, with D unclear. Trimming took 1 base from V and 2 from J, leaving 8 bases between them. Germline CDR1 SGHTA, CDR2 FQGNSA. This CDR3 spans 14 amino acids. CDR3 loop: CASSLVSENYGYTF. CDR3 nucleotides: TGTGCCAGCAGCTTAGTCTCGGAGAACTATGGCTACACCTTC.

The V gene is TRBV5-4, the J gene TRBJ2-3; possibly TRBD2 for D (5 bases). V was clipped by 4 bases and J by 2 bases, with 14 bases between them. CDR3 length equals 15 residues. Germline V gene data show CDR1 as SGHNT and CDR2 as YYREEE (reference sequence). The DNA of the CDR3 is TGTGCCAGCAGCGGTTATCGGGATTCCACAGATACGCAGTATTTT. It encodes CASSGYRDSTDTQYF.

The chain joins TRBV4-3 to TRBJ2-1; 8 nucleotides line up with TRBD1. The CDR3 is 15 amino acids. Germline CDR1 and CDR2: LGHNA and YSLEER. Losses at the gene ends were 3 bases for V and 4 bases for J; bases not matched to a gene: 5. CDR3 protein: CASSQQGAPYNEQFF. DNA of the CDR3: TGCGCCAGCAGCCAGCAGGGGGCGCCTTACAATGAGCAGTTCTTC.

CDR3 amino acids: CASYTTWVEAFF. Written as DNA, the CDR3 is TGTGCCAGCTACACCACATGGGTTGAAGCTTTCTTT. The chain carries TRBV6-5 and TRBJ1-1; no clear D gene. Germline V gene sequence: CDR1 MNHEY, CDR2 SVGAGI. Trimming took 8 bases from V and 7 from J, leaving 14 bases between them. CDR3 length: 12 amino acids.

This clone was observed a single time. The gene calls are TRBV27 and TRBJ2-2; no definite D call. Trimming took 5 bases from V and 3 from J, leaving 4 bases between them. The length of the CDR3 is 12 residues. Per germline, CDR1 MNHEY and CDR2 SMNVEV (reference sequence). CDR3 bases: TGTGCCAGCAGTCAATACACCGGGGAGCTGTTTTTT. Translation gives CASSQYTGELFF.

This chain uses TRBV11-2 with TRBJ1-4, with D unclear. The germline CDR1 and CDR2 sequences are SGHAT and FQNNGV. Trimming stripped 0 bases from V and 4 bases from J, with 12 bases between. The CDR3 is 16 residues long. CDR3: CASSLDGWASNEKLFF. The DNA for the CDR3 is TGTGCCAGCAGCTTAGATGGATGGGCGAGTAATGAAAAACTGTTTTTT.

DNA of the CDR3: TGCGCCAGCAGCTTGTACGGTTCGGCAGTTGTTAACACTGAAGCTTTCTTT. It yields the protein CASSLYGSAVVNTEAFF. The rearrangement joins TRBV5-1 to TRBJ1-1; D remains ambiguous. Germline assignment: CDR1 SGHRS and CDR2 YFSETQ. The CDR3 is 17 residues long. Trimming pared 1 base from V and 2 bases from J, leaving 18 bases between. The complete variable domain, with remaining parts taken from reference TRBV5-1 and TRBJ1-1, reads KAGVTQTPRYLIKTRGQQVTLSCSPISGHRSVSWYQQTPGQGLQFLFEYFSETQRNKGNFPGRFSGRQFSNSRSEMNVSTLELGDSALYLCASSLYGSAVVNTEAFFGQGTRLTVV.

This clone was counted a few times. This chain links TRBV2 with TRBJ2-3; D is uncertain. CDR3 length: 14 amino acids. Looked up from germline, CDR1 is SNHLY and CDR2 is FYNNEI. The V end was cut by 5 bases, the J end by 0 bases, with 9 bases between. CDR3 sequence: CASSRRVSTDTQYF. CDR3 in DNA: TGTGCCAGCAGTCGTAGGGTGAGCACAGATACGCAGTATTTT.

The chain joins TRBV30 to TRBJ1-2; D is undetermined. Germline CDR1 GTSNPN, CDR2 SVGIG (reference sequence). This CDR3 region has 13 residues. V lost 2 bases and J 4 bases, leaving 11 bases between the germline ends. CDR3 loop: CAWSSTEGYGYTF. The CDR3 DNA reads TGTGCCTGGAGTAGTACAGAAGGCTATGGCTACACCTTC.

DNA for the CDR3: TGTGCCAGTAGTGCCGGGCACCCGACAGGGGCGAGTTCCTACGAGCAGTACGTC. Protein product: CASSAGHPTGASSYEQYV. The V and J genes are TRBV19 and TRBJ2-7, with 8 positions matching TRBD1. CDR3 length: 18 residues. The V gene's germline CDR1 is LNHDA and CDR2 SQIVND (reference sequence). J was trimmed by 1 base and V by 5 bases; bases with no gene match: 16.

The sample holds a few counts of this clone. The J gene is TRBJ1-3, the V gene TRBV6-5, with D possibly being TRBD1 (5 bases). CDR1 MNHEY and CDR2 SVGAGI come from the germline V gene. The CDR3 runs to 16 residues. Trimming left V 0 bases short and J 7 bases short, with 16 bases between. CDR3 loop: CASSYSSTAPGNTIYF. In DNA, the CDR3 is TGTGCCAGCAGTTACTCCTCGACAGCTCCAGGGAACACCATATATTTT.

V usage is TRBV7-2 and J usage is TRBJ2-5; 9 bases line up with TRBD2. This CDR3 comprises 16 residues. Germline V lookup: CDR1 SGHTA, CDR2 FQGNSA. Trimming took 3 bases from V and 5 from J; bases not matched to a gene: 10. DNA for the CDR3: TGTGCCAGCAGCTTCTCGGTAGCGGGGGCGGGGGAGACCCAGTACTTC. Protein: CASSFSVAGAGETQYF.

For the CDR3, the DNA is TGTGCCAGCAGCAATAGGGGAGCCCGTCAGCCCCAGCATTTT. This codes for CASSNRGARQPQHF. V and J are TRBV5-6 and TRBJ1-5, with a weak D call TRBD1 (5 bases). CDR1 is SGHDT and CDR2 is YYEEEE in the germline V gene. This CDR3 spans 14 amino acids. V was trimmed by 4 bases and J by 6 bases, leaving 14 bases between them.